Listed below are T cell receptor beta chains from one sample, sequenced in a study of PD-L1 blockade in urothelial cancer. TCRdb's table, derived via immunoSEQ multiplex PCR, lists solely in-frame clones and lacks some. In the table there are 65,000 to 80,000 clones, less than 90% of which are singletons. Sequencing used PBMCs, obtained around atezolizumab (anti-PD-L1) treatment. Receptors originate from a man in his 70s with urothelial cancer. Each CDR3 is given with its conserved first and last residue. The order of the fields is CDR3 DNA, CDR3 protein, V gene, CDR3 length, D gene, J gene, clone size. D genes are given only for firm matches. The listing skips clone size in some rows; elsewhere it reads once, few, many or a size class.

cdr3_nt: TGTGCCAGCAGTTTTGTGCAGGGGTCAGATACGCAGTATTTT
cdr3_aa: CASSFVQGSDTQYF
v_call: TRBV27
cdr3_length: 14
d_call: .
j_call: TRBJ2-3
clone_size: .

cdr3_nt: TGTGCCAGCAGCTCGTCAGGAATCCGTGACACCGGGGAGCTGTTTTTT
cdr3_aa: CASSSSGIRDTGELFF
v_call: TRBV5-4
cdr3_length: 16
d_call: .
j_call: TRBJ2-2
clone_size: .

cdr3_nt: TGTGCCAGCAGCGTAGTGCGGGAGGGGTCCTACAATGAGCAGTTCTTC
cdr3_aa: CASSVVREGSYNEQFF
v_call: TRBV9
cdr3_length: 16
d_call: TRBD2
j_call: TRBJ2-1
clone_size: .

cdr3_nt: TGTGCCAGCAGCAAAACTAGCGCAGATACGCAGTATTTT
cdr3_aa: CASSKTSADTQYF
v_call: TRBV7-9
cdr3_length: 13
d_call: TRBD2
j_call: TRBJ2-3
clone_size: .

cdr3_nt: TGCGCCAGCACCCCCCGACAGGGGGCGGGCACCGGGGAGCTGTTTTTT
cdr3_aa: CASTPRQGAGTGELFF
v_call: TRBV5-1
cdr3_length: 16
d_call: TRBD1
j_call: TRBJ2-2
clone_size: .

cdr3_nt: TGTGCCAGCACCGAACAGGACACTGAAGCTTTCTTT
cdr3_aa: CASTEQDTEAFF
v_call: TRBV28
cdr3_length: 12
d_call: .
j_call: TRBJ1-1
clone_size: .

cdr3_nt: TGTGCCAGCAGCTTGGGACAGGGGGGAGCCTACGAGCAGTACTTC
cdr3_aa: CASSLGQGGAYEQYF
v_call: TRBV5-4
cdr3_length: 15
d_call: TRBD1
j_call: TRBJ2-7
clone_size: .

cdr3_nt: TGTGCCAGCAGCTTAGGGGGACAGGGGGCACATCAGCCCCAGCATTTT
cdr3_aa: CASSLGGQGAHQPQHF
v_call: TRBV7-9
cdr3_length: 16
d_call: TRBD1
j_call: TRBJ1-5
clone_size: .

cdr3_nt: TGCAGCGTTCAAAATATAGTGGATGGCTACACCTTC
cdr3_aa: CSVQNIVDGYTF
v_call: TRBV29-1
cdr3_length: 12
d_call: .
j_call: TRBJ1-2
clone_size: .

cdr3_nt: TGTGCCAGCAGTTTACGAGGACAGGGAGCGGGGGGGAATGAGCAGTTCTTC
cdr3_aa: CASSLRGQGAGGNEQFF
v_call: TRBV27
cdr3_length: 17
d_call: TRBD2
j_call: TRBJ2-1
clone_size: .

cdr3_nt: TGTGCCAGCAGCCGATCCCCTAGCGGGGCTGCCTACGAGCAGTACTTC
cdr3_aa: CASSRSPSGAAYEQYF
v_call: TRBV27
cdr3_length: 16
d_call: TRBD2
j_call: TRBJ2-7
clone_size: .

cdr3_nt: TGTGCCAGCTCACCAGACAGGTCCTATGGCTACACCTTC
cdr3_aa: CASSPDRSYGYTF
v_call: TRBV18
cdr3_length: 13
d_call: .
j_call: TRBJ1-2
clone_size: .

cdr3_nt: TGTGCCAGCAGCCACCTGGGACAACCGACAGATACGCAGTATTTT
cdr3_aa: CASSHLGQPTDTQYF
v_call: TRBV6-1
cdr3_length: 15
d_call: .
j_call: TRBJ2-3
clone_size: .

cdr3_nt: TGTGCCACCAGCAGGGAGTGGACAGGGGTAACCGGGGAGCTGTTTTTT
cdr3_aa: CATSREWTGVTGELFF
v_call: TRBV15
cdr3_length: 16
d_call: TRBD1
j_call: TRBJ2-2
clone_size: .

cdr3_nt: TGTGCCAGCAGCTGGGACTCCCGGGTGGGGAACACTGAAGCTTTCTTT
cdr3_aa: CASSWDSRVGNTEAFF
v_call: TRBV11-1
cdr3_length: 16
d_call: .
j_call: TRBJ1-1
clone_size: .

cdr3_nt: TGCAGCGTTGCTGGCGGGCCCAACGGGGGGCTGTTTTTT
cdr3_aa: CSVAGGPNGGLFF
v_call: TRBV29-1
cdr3_length: 13
d_call: .
j_call: TRBJ2-2
clone_size: .

cdr3_nt: TGCGCCAGCAGAAGGGAGGTATTGGAGACCCAGTACTTC
cdr3_aa: CASRREVLETQYF
v_call: TRBV5-1
cdr3_length: 13
d_call: .
j_call: TRBJ2-5
clone_size: .

cdr3_nt: TGCGCCGGGGGAACGACAGGGGGCAAGGACGAGCAGTACTTC
cdr3_aa: CAGGTTGGKDEQYF
v_call: TRBV10-1
cdr3_length: 14
d_call: TRBD1
j_call: TRBJ2-7
clone_size: .

cdr3_nt: TGTGCCAGCAGCCAACTAGACAGTCCAGGTGGCTACACCTTC
cdr3_aa: CASSQLDSPGGYTF
v_call: TRBV4-2
cdr3_length: 14
d_call: .
j_call: TRBJ1-2
clone_size: .

cdr3_nt: TGTGCCAGCAGCTTACCGCAGGGGCTAGGGGAGACCCAGTACTTC
cdr3_aa: CASSLPQGLGETQYF
v_call: TRBV7-9
cdr3_length: 15
d_call: .
j_call: TRBJ2-5
clone_size: .

cdr3_nt: TGTGCCAGCAGCTTATTGACTAGATGGTACTTC
cdr3_aa: CASSLLTRWYF
v_call: TRBV7-8
cdr3_length: 11
d_call: .
j_call: TRBJ2-5
clone_size: .

cdr3_nt: TGCGCCAGCAGCTTCATTCTGCTTGGGCAGGGCTTTTCTGGAAACACCATATATTTT
cdr3_aa: CASSFILLGQGFSGNTIYF
v_call: TRBV5-1
cdr3_length: 19
d_call: .
j_call: TRBJ1-3
clone_size: .

cdr3_nt: TGCGCCAGCAGCTTGACCTCCTCGGACAGGGGTAGCACCATATATTTT
cdr3_aa: CASSLTSSDRGSTIYF
v_call: TRBV5-1
cdr3_length: 16
d_call: TRBD1
j_call: TRBJ1-3
clone_size: .

cdr3_nt: TGCGCCAGCAGCTTCCGACAGGGGGCCTACAATGAGCAGTTCTTC
cdr3_aa: CASSFRQGAYNEQFF
v_call: TRBV5-1
cdr3_length: 15
d_call: TRBD1
j_call: TRBJ2-1
clone_size: .

cdr3_nt: TGTGCCATCAAGCGACAGGGGGCTCGAGAGACCCAGTACTTC
cdr3_aa: CAIKRQGARETQYF
v_call: TRBV10-3
cdr3_length: 14
d_call: TRBD1
j_call: TRBJ2-5
clone_size: .

cdr3_nt: TGCGCCAGCAGTGAAATCCCCGGGACTAGCGGGAGTACTGAGCAGTTCTTC
cdr3_aa: CASSEIPGTSGSTEQFF
v_call: TRBV10-2
cdr3_length: 17
d_call: TRBD2
j_call: TRBJ2-1
clone_size: .

cdr3_nt: TGTGCCATCAGGGGACAGGACTCCTACAATGAGCAGTTCTTC
cdr3_aa: CAIRGQDSYNEQFF
v_call: TRBV10-3
cdr3_length: 14
d_call: TRBD1
j_call: TRBJ2-1
clone_size: .

cdr3_nt: TGTGCGGTCGGAGAGGGAAGGACTAATGAAAAACTGTTTTTT
cdr3_aa: CAVGEGRTNEKLFF
v_call: TRBV2
cdr3_length: 14
d_call: .
j_call: TRBJ1-4
clone_size: once

cdr3_nt: TGTGCCAGCAGTTTACAGGAGGGGTCCTCCTACGAGCAGTACTTC
cdr3_aa: CASSLQEGSSYEQYF
v_call: TRBV27
cdr3_length: 15
d_call: .
j_call: TRBJ2-7
clone_size: .

cdr3_nt: TGTGCCAGCAGCTTTCCTCAGGGGAATAGGGATGAGCAGTTCTTC
cdr3_aa: CASSFPQGNRDEQFF
v_call: TRBV5-8
cdr3_length: 15
d_call: .
j_call: TRBJ2-1
clone_size: .

cdr3_nt: TGTGCCAGCAGTGGGCAGGGTGGGAGCAATCAGCCCCAGCATTTT
cdr3_aa: CASSGQGGSNQPQHF
v_call: TRBV28
cdr3_length: 15
d_call: .
j_call: TRBJ1-5
clone_size: .

cdr3_nt: TGTGCCAGCAGCAAACGACAGGCCGGGAACACTGAAGCTTTCTTT
cdr3_aa: CASSKRQAGNTEAFF
v_call: TRBV6-1
cdr3_length: 15
d_call: .
j_call: TRBJ1-1
clone_size: few

cdr3_nt: TGTGCCAGCAGCCAAGATCCCGTGGCTAGCGGGGCACCCTACGAGCAGTACTTC
cdr3_aa: CASSQDPVASGAPYEQYF
v_call: TRBV4-2
cdr3_length: 18
d_call: TRBD2
j_call: TRBJ2-7
clone_size: .

cdr3_nt: TGTGCCAGCACTACCGTAGGACAGTACACTGAAGCTTTCTTT
cdr3_aa: CASTTVGQYTEAFF
v_call: TRBV6-6
cdr3_length: 14
d_call: .
j_call: TRBJ1-1
clone_size: .

cdr3_nt: TGTGCCAGCAGCCTCCGACTAGCGGGAGCAGATACGCAGTATTTT
cdr3_aa: CASSLRLAGADTQYF
v_call: TRBV27
cdr3_length: 15
d_call: TRBD2
j_call: TRBJ2-3
clone_size: .

cdr3_nt: TGTGCCAGTAGTCCATGGACTAGCGGCCCCCTCTCCTACAATGAGCAGTTCTTC
cdr3_aa: CASSPWTSGPLSYNEQFF
v_call: TRBV19
cdr3_length: 18
d_call: TRBD2
j_call: TRBJ2-1
clone_size: .

cdr3_nt: TGTGCCAGCAGCTTGGACAGTTACTACGAGCAGTACTTC
cdr3_aa: CASSLDSYYEQYF
v_call: TRBV7-6
cdr3_length: 13
d_call: .
j_call: TRBJ2-7
clone_size: .

cdr3_nt: TGTGCCAGCAGCCCACAGACTAGTAAGGGCCTCTCTGGGGCCAACGTCCTGACTTTC
cdr3_aa: CASSPQTSKGLSGANVLTF
v_call: TRBV7-2
cdr3_length: 19
d_call: .
j_call: TRBJ2-6
clone_size: .

cdr3_nt: TGCGCCAGCAGCTTCTGGGCGGGAGGGCAGAATGAGCAGTTCTTC
cdr3_aa: CASSFWAGGQNEQFF
v_call: TRBV5-1
cdr3_length: 15
d_call: TRBD2
j_call: TRBJ2-1
clone_size: .

cdr3_nt: TGTGCCAGCACCAGGGGCCTTAACTATGGCTACACCTTC
cdr3_aa: CASTRGLNYGYTF
v_call: TRBV25-1
cdr3_length: 13
d_call: .
j_call: TRBJ1-2
clone_size: .

cdr3_nt: TGTGCCAGCAGCCATCCGACACAAGCCAAAAACATTCAGTACTTC
cdr3_aa: CASSHPTQAKNIQYF
v_call: TRBV4-2
cdr3_length: 15
d_call: .
j_call: TRBJ2-4
clone_size: .

cdr3_nt: TGTGCCAGCAGCTCCTGGGGGACAGGGGGAGATCAGCCCCAGCATTTT
cdr3_aa: CASSSWGTGGDQPQHF
v_call: TRBV5-6
cdr3_length: 16
d_call: TRBD1
j_call: TRBJ1-5
clone_size: once

cdr3_nt: TGTGCCAGCAGCTTGGAACGGGAGGGCTACGAGCAGTACTTC
cdr3_aa: CASSLEREGYEQYF
v_call: TRBV5-4
cdr3_length: 14
d_call: TRBD2
j_call: TRBJ2-7
clone_size: .

cdr3_nt: TGCGCCAGCAGCTTAGGAGGGAGGAACACCGGGGAGCTGTTTTTT
cdr3_aa: CASSLGGRNTGELFF
v_call: TRBV5-1
cdr3_length: 15
d_call: .
j_call: TRBJ2-2
clone_size: .

cdr3_nt: TGTGCCAGCAGTTTCCTCCAGGGTACTGAAGCTTTCTTT
cdr3_aa: CASSFLQGTEAFF
v_call: TRBV27
cdr3_length: 13
d_call: .
j_call: TRBJ1-1
clone_size: .

cdr3_nt: TGTGCCAGTACCCCCGGATCGGCAGGGAACACTGAAGCTTTCTTT
cdr3_aa: CASTPGSAGNTEAFF
v_call: TRBV19
cdr3_length: 15
d_call: .
j_call: TRBJ1-1
clone_size: few

cdr3_nt: TGTGCCAGCTCCTGGGGGGGCAATCGGCCAGGAGATACGCAGTATTTT
cdr3_aa: CASSWGGNRPGDTQYF
v_call: TRBV18
cdr3_length: 16
d_call: .
j_call: TRBJ2-3
clone_size: few

cdr3_nt: TGTGCCAGCAGTTCTGACAGGGGGACTGAAGCTTTCTTT
cdr3_aa: CASSSDRGTEAFF
v_call: TRBV7-9
cdr3_length: 13
d_call: TRBD1
j_call: TRBJ1-1
clone_size: .

cdr3_nt: TGTGCCAGCAGCCAACAGCAGCCGAATGAGCAGTTCTTC
cdr3_aa: CASSQQQPNEQFF
v_call: TRBV5-6
cdr3_length: 13
d_call: .
j_call: TRBJ2-1
clone_size: once